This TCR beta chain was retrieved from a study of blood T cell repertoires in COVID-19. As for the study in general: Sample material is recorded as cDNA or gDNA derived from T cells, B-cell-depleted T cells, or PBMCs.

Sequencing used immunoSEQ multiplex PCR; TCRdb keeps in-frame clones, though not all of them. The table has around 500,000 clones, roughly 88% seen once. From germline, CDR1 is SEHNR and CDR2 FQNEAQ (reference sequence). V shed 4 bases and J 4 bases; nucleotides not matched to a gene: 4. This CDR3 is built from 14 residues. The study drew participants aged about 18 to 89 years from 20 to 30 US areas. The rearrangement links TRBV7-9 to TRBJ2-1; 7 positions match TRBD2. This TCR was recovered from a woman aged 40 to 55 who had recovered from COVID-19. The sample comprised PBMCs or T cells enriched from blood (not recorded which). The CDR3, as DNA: TGTGCCAGCAGCTACCCGGGACTATACAATGAGCAGTTCTTC. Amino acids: CASSYPGLYNEQFF. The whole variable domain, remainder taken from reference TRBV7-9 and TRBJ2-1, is DTGVSQNPRHKITKRGQNVTFRCDPISEHNRLYWYRQTLGQGPEFLTYFQNEAQLEKSRLLSDRFSAERPKGSFSTLEIQRTEQGDSAMYLCASSYPGLYNEQFFGPGTRLTVL.